The 8 T cell receptor beta chains presented below share a single source sample, sequenced in a study of blood T cell repertoires in COVID-19. Generated by immunoSEQ multiplex PCR, the TCRdb table keeps only in-frame clones and is missing some. The sample contains 65,000 to 90,000 clones, roughly 89% of which appear only once. The sequencing sample was made of peripheral blood. These TCRs come from a man aged 80 or over with acute or convalescent COVID-19.

The chain has TRBV30 and TRBJ1-1, with 7 positions matching TRBD1. Trimming cost V 5 bases and J 1 base; bases outside gene matches: 1. This CDR3 region has 12 residues. Germline V gene lookup returns CDR1 GTSNPN and CDR2 SVGIG (reference sequence). Here the CDR3 DNA reads TGTGCCTGGGACAGGGCGAACACTGAAGCTTTCTTT. Its translation is CAWDRANTEAFF.

The chain couples TRBV4-1 to TRBJ2-7, with D possibly matching TRBD2 (5 bases). The V gene's germline CDR1 is MGHRA and CDR2 YSYEKL. The CDR3 length is 14 residues. The V end lost 3 bases, the J end lost 5 bases, and 14 bases lay between the germline ends. The CDR3 bases are TGCGCCAGCAGCCAGGCGGGTCCTCCAGACGAGCAGTACTTC. Translation gives CASSQAGPPDEQYF.

This rearrangement joins TRBV30 to TRBJ2-1, with 8 bases fitting TRBD1. The CDR3 consists of 16 residues. From germline, CDR1 is GTSNPN and CDR2 SVGIG (reference sequence). Trimming cost V 2 bases and J 2 bases; bases outside gene matches: 8. CDR3: CAWSTLDRGAYNEQFF. The CDR3 region has the DNA TGTGCCTGGAGTACCCTCGACAGGGGCGCCTACAATGAGCAGTTCTTC.

J is TRBJ1-6 and V is TRBV5-1, with 8 bases aligning to TRBD1. Germline lookup yields CDR1 SGHRS and CDR2 YFSETQ. Unmatched junction bases numbered 8, after V lost 5 bases and J lost 7 bases. This CDR3 comprises 15 residues. As DNA, the CDR3 is TGCGCCAGCAGGACGGACAGGGTTCAAAATTCACCCCTCCACTTT. This codes for CASRTDRVQNSPLHF.

This sequence joins TRBV5-1 and TRBJ2-7; D perhaps matches TRBD2 (6 bases). CDR3 size: 13 residues. Trimming left V 3 bases short and J 7 bases short, with 14 bases between. The germline V gene encodes CDR1 SGHRS and CDR2 YFSETQ. CDR3: CASSSGPAGEQYF. Written as DNA, the CDR3 is TGCGCCAGCAGCTCGGGACCCGCGGGAGAGCAGTACTTC. Looking up the rest from reference TRBV5-1 and TRBJ2-7 gives the full variable domain: KAGVTQTPRYLIKTRGQQVTLSCSPISGHRSVSWYQQTPGQGLQFLFEYFSETQRNKGNFPGRFSGRQFSNSRSEMNVSTLELGDSALYLCASSSGPAGEQYFGPGTRLTVT.

The chain recombines TRBV7-6 with TRBJ2-1; D is possibly TRBD2 (5 bases). Trimming left V 3 bases short and J 4 bases short, with 13 bases between. This CDR3 is 15 amino acids long. Germline V gene data show CDR1 as SGHVS and CDR2 as FNYEAQ. CDR3 protein: CASSFDGKGYNEQFF. The CDR3 DNA is TGTGCCAGCAGCTTTGACGGGAAGGGTTACAATGAGCAGTTCTTC.

The chain has TRBV29-1 and TRBJ2-7, with D maybe TRBD2 (5 bases). Germline-derived CDR1 and CDR2 are SQVTM and ANQGSEA. This CDR3 has 15 residues. With 5 bases removed from V and 3 bases from J, the gap between germline ends came to 20 bases. The CDR3 loop reads CSVPWERGNRYEQYF. CDR3 bases: TGCAGCGTTCCCTGGGAACGAGGGAACCGCTACGAGCAGTACTTC.

V and J are TRBV30 and TRBJ1-2, with TRBD1 identical over 7 bases. The CDR3 has 15 amino acids. Germline V lookup: CDR1 GTSNPN, CDR2 SVGIG (reference sequence). Trimming at V came to 0 bases and at J to 4 bases, leaving 8 bases not matched to a gene. CDR3 sequence (DNA): TGTGCCTGGAGTGTAACAGGGGAAAAACGCTATGGCTACACCTTC. This translates into CAWSVTGEKRYGYTF.